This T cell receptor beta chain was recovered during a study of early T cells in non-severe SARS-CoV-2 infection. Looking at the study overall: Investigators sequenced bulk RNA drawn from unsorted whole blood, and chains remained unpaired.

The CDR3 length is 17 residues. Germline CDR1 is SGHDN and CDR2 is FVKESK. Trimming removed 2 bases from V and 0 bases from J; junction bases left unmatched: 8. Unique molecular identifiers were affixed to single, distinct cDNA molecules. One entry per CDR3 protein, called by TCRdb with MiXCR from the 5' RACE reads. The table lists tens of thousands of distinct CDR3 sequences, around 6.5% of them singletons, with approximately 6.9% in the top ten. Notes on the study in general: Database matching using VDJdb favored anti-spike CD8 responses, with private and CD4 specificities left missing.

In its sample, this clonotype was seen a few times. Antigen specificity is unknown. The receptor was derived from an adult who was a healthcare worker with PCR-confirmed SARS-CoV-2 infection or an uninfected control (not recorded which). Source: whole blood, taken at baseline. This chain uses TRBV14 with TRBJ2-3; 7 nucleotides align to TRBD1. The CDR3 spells CASSQLGTVRSTDTQYF. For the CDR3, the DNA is TGTGCCAGCAGCCAACTCGGGACAGTTCGTAGCACAGATACGCAGTATTTT.